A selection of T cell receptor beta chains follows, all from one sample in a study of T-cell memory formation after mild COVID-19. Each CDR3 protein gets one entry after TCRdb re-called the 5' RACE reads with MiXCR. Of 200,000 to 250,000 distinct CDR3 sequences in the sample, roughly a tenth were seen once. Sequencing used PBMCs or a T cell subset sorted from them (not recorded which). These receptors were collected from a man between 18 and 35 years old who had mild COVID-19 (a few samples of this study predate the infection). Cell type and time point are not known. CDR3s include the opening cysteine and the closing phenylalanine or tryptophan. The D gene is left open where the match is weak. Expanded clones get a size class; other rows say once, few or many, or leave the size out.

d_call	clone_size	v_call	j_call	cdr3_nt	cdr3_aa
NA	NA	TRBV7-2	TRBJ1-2	TGTGCCAGCAGCTTAGATCGCACTAACTATGGCTACACCTTC	CASSLDRTNYGYTF
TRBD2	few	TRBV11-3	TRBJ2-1	TGTGCCAGCAGCTTAGGCGGGGGGGCTTTTGAGCAGTTCTTC	CASSLGGGAFEQFF
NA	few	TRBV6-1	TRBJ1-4	TGTGCCAGCAGTCCACGGACACAAAAACTGTTTTTT	CASSPRTQKLFF
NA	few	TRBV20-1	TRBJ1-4	TGCAGTGCCCCCCCACAGGGCGCTAATGAAAAACTGTTTTTT	CSAPPQGANEKLFF
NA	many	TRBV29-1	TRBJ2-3	TGCAGCGTGAACAGGGAAATAGATACGCAGTATTTT	CSVNREIDTQYF
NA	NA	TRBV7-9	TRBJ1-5	TGTGCCAGCAGTCCTCGGACAGCCGATCAGCCCCAGCATTTT	CASSPRTADQPQHF
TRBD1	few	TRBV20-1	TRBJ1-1	TGCAGTGCAGACGACAGGGCCTACACTGAAGCTTTCTTT	CSADDRAYTEAFF
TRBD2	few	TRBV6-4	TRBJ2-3	TGTGCCAGCAGTGAGACCGGGACTAGGGGGGCAGATACGCAGTATTTT	CASSETGTRGADTQYF
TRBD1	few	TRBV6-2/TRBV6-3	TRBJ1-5	TGTGCCAGCAGCCCACGCTCATTAGGGACAGCAATCAATCAGCCCCAGCATTTT	CASSPRSLGTAINQPQHF
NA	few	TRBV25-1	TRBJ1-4	TGTGCCAGCAGTGCGGTTAATGAAAAACTGTTTTTT	CASSAVNEKLFF
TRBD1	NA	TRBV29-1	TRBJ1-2	TGCAGCGTTGAAAGGACAGGGAATGGCTACACCTTC	CSVERTGNGYTF
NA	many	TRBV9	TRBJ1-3	TGTGCCAGCAGCGTAGGAACATTCTCTGGAAACACCATATATTTT	CASSVGTFSGNTIYF
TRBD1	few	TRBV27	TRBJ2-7	TGTGCCAGCAATAAACAGGGGCAATACGAGCAGTACTTC	CASNKQGQYEQYF
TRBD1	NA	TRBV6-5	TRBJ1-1	TGTGCCAGCAGTTTTCCGGGACAGGCGGCCTCTGAAGCTTTCTTT	CASSFPGQAASEAFF
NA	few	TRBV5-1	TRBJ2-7	TGCGCCAGCAGCACGGACGCCCGGGGCTCCTACGAGCAGTACTTC	CASSTDARGSYEQYF
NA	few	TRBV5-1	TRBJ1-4	TGCGCCAGCAGCTTGATAGGCGGTTATGAAAAACTGTTTTTT	CASSLIGGYEKLFF
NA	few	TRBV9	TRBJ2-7	TGTGCCAGCAGCGTAGTGGGGGGGCAGGTAAGCTCCTACGAGCAGTACTTC	CASSVVGGQVSSYEQYF
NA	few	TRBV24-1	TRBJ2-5	TGTGCCACCAGTGATTCGACAGTCCAAGAGACCCAGTACTTC	CATSDSTVQETQYF
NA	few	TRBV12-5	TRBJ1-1	TGTGCTAGTGGTTTGGTGAGGGGTAGCCACACTGAAGCTTTCTTT	CASGLVRGSHTEAFF
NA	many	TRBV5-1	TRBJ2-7	TGCGCCAGCAGCTTTAGTTCCTACGAGCAGTACTTC	CASSFSSYEQYF
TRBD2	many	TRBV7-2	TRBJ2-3	TGTGCCAGCAGCTTAGTTTCGGGGGGGCGCACAGATACGCAGTATTTT	CASSLVSGGRTDTQYF
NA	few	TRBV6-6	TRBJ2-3	TGTGCCAGCAGTTACGTCCAGGGAGCAGATACGCAGTATTTT	CASSYVQGADTQYF
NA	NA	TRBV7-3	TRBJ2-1	TGTGCCAGCAGCCCCCGTGGGGGCAACGAGGAGCAGTTCTTC	CASSPRGGNEEQFF
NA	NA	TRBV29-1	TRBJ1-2	TGCAGCGTCCCAGCTAACTATGGCTACACCTTC	CSVPANYGYTF
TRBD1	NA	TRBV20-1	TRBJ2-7	TGCAGTGCCCCGGGACAGGGGAACGAGCAGTACTTC	CSAPGQGNEQYF
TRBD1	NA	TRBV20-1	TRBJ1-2	TGCAGTGCTCAGGAGGGGGCCAACTATGGCTACACCTTC	CSAQEGANYGYTF